Reported below is one T cell receptor (beta chain). What it binds is unknown. Germline is not matched at one junction end, which may reflect a read error. Germline values: CDR1 MGHRA, CDR2 YSYEKL. This CDR3 contains 14 residues. This sample is drawn from a study of identical twins. General study results and limits: When twins shared out-of-frame alpha sequences, those sequences had excess low generation probability. Clonotypes of the beta chain that were abundant in cord blood carried fewer insertions (memory repertoires showed none). Donors were not followed over many years; analysis was cross-sectional.

A template switching step contributed a universal primer site, while unique molecular identifiers were present in the cDNA. TCRdb called the 5' RACE reads again in MiXCR, with one record for every CDR3 protein. The table shows more than 1.5 million distinct CDR3 sequences, with about 32% occurring only once. This sequence originates from a newborn girl in good health. The J gene is TRBJ2-5, the V gene TRBV4-1; no clear D. The better agreement between TRBJ2-7 and the DNA end casts doubt on the J call. Sequenced: cord blood. CDR3 loop: CASSQDSGSCEQYF. The CDR3 DNA is TGCGCCAGCAGCCAAGATTCGGGCTCCTGCGAGCAGTACTTC.